The TCR beta chain under discussion was sequenced for a study of beta chain features in type 1 diabetes. The CDR3 consists of 15 residues. Trimming cost V 4 bases and J 2 bases; bases outside gene matches: 1. Germline V gene lookup returns CDR1 MDHEN and CDR2 SYDVKM. Regarding the study as a whole: The question left open here concerned HLA type influencing TCRB rearrangement. Patients and controls would be equally affected if PCR favored shorter templates. Moderate but significant shortening of TCRB CDR3s was recorded in all four CD4+ subsets from Type 1 diabetes patients.

As regards this clone: Its specificity is unknown. At the DNA level, this CDR3 is encoded by other sequences in the same sample as well.

Every isolated RNA sample was fully reverse transcribed, so sequencing captured expressed TCRB transcripts. Data came from immunoSEQ multiplex PCR; TCRdb stores just in-frame clones and leaves some out. The table records about 930,000 clones, roughly 15% of them present only once. The V call is TRBV28, the J call TRBJ2-6; 8 bases agree with TRBD1. Material for sequencing was naive CD4+ T cells from blood. This TCR derives from a woman in her late teens or twenties in good health. The DNA for the CDR3 is TGTGCCAGCAGTTCGACAGGGGCTGGGGCCAACGTCCTGACTTTC. Translation gives CASSSTGAGANVLTF.